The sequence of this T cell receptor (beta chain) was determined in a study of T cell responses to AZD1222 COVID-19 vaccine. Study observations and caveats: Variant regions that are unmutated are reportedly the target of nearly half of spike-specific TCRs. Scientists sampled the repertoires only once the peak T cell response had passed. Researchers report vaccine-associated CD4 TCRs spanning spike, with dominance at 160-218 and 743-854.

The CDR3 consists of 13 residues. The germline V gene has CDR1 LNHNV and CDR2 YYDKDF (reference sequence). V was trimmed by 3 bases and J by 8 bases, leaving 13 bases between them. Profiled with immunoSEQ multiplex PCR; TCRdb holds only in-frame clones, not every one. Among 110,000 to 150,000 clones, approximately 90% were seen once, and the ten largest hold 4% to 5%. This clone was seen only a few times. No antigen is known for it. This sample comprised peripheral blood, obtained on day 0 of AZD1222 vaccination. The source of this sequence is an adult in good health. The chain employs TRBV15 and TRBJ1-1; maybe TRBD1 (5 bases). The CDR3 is CATSRGIWTEAFF. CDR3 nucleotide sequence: TGTGCCACCAGCAGGGGGATCTGGACAGAAGCTTTCTTT.